One sample yielded the 17 T cell receptor beta chains listed below, sequenced in a study of T cell responses to AZD1222 COVID-19 vaccine. Here immunoSEQ multiplex PCR was the method, and the copy in TCRdb shows in-frame clones only, minus some. The sample has about 140,000 clones; roughly 91% are singletons. The sequenced sample was peripheral blood, obtained on day 0 of AZD1222 vaccination. All receptors come from an adult in good health.

The rearrangement joins TRBV29-1 to TRBJ2-1; 8 bases map to TRBD1. The germline CDR1 and CDR2 sequences are SQVTM and ANQGSEA. This CDR3 is 16 amino acids long. Unmatched junction bases numbered 8, after V lost 1 base and J lost 3 bases. The CDR3 spells CSVEGGQAGSYNEQFF. As DNA, the CDR3 is TGCAGCGTTGAAGGGGGACAGGCCGGTAGCTACAATGAGCAGTTCTTC.

J is TRBJ1-2 and V is TRBV6-5; 7 bases line up with TRBD1. CDR1 is MNHEY and CDR2 is SVGAGI in the germline V gene. Germline trimming cut 6 bases from V and 6 bases from J; bases unmatched to any gene: 4. CDR3 length equals 12 residues. The CDR3 loop reads CASRTGFDGYTF. The CDR3, as DNA: TGTGCCAGCAGGACAGGGTTTGATGGCTACACCTTC.

The CDR3 spells CASSLPSGGSDEQFF. CDR3 DNA sequence: TGTGCCAGCAGCCTTCCTAGCGGAGGTTCGGATGAGCAGTTCTTC. The V gene is TRBV7-2, the J gene TRBJ2-1, with TRBD2 matching 7 bases. This CDR3 has 15 residues. CDR1 and CDR2 from the germline V gene are SGHTA and FQGNSA. V lost 5 bases to trimming and J lost 8 bases; unmatched junction nucleotides: 12.

V gene TRBV4-1 combines with J gene TRBJ1-2, with 12 bases aligning to TRBD1. The CDR3 covers 15 residues. Trimming cost V 3 bases and J 3 bases; bases outside gene matches: 2. The germline V gene encodes CDR1 MGHRA and CDR2 YSYEKL. Here the CDR3 reads CASSQGQGADYGYTF. Here the CDR3 DNA reads TGCGCCAGCAGCCAGGGACAGGGGGCTGACTATGGCTACACCTTC.

The V and J genes are TRBV18 and TRBJ2-7; 9 bases are shared with TRBD1. The CDR3 has 15 residues. Trimming at V came to 3 bases and at J to 4 bases, leaving 7 bases not matched to a gene. The germline gives CDR1 KGHSH, CDR2 LQKENI. CDR3 residues: CASSPEQTGGYEQYF. The CDR3 nucleotides are TGTGCCAGCTCACCGGAACAGACAGGGGGTTACGAGCAGTACTTC.

The V and J genes are TRBV9 and TRBJ2-2, with 8 bases fitting TRBD1. This CDR3 has 15 amino acids. The germline CDR1 and CDR2 sequences are SGDLS and YYNGEE. With 3 bases clipped from V and 3 bases from J, the junction kept 4 bases outside the gene matches. The DNA of the CDR3 is TGTGCCAGCAGCGGTGGACAGGGCTACACCGGGGAGCTGTTTTTT. This sequence encodes CASSGGQGYTGELFF.

CDR3: CASSLERGASDTQYF. Here the CDR3 DNA reads TGCGCCAGCAGCTTGGAGCGGGGGGCCTCAGATACGCAGTATTTT. The chain is built from TRBV5-1 and TRBJ2-3; 9 bases fit TRBD2. Losses at the gene ends were 0 bases for V and 4 bases for J; bases not matched to a gene: 3. This CDR3 spans 15 amino acids. The germline gives CDR1 SGHRS, CDR2 YFSETQ.

The V and J genes are TRBV7-9 and TRBJ1-1, with no clear D. Germline V lookup: CDR1 SEHNR, CDR2 FQNEAQ (reference sequence). Trimming took off 3 bases at V and 7 bases at J, with 6 bases between the two ends. The CDR3 extends over 11 amino acids. CDR3 region: CASSFQGEAFF. The CDR3 DNA sequence: TGTGCCAGCAGCTTTCAAGGTGAAGCTTTCTTT. Complete variable domain (other parts from reference TRBV7-9 and TRBJ1-1): DTGVSQNPRHKITKRGQNVTFRCDPISEHNRLYWYRQTLGQGPEFLTYFQNEAQLEKSRLLSDRFSAERPKGSFSTLEIQRTEQGDSAMYLCASSFQGEAFFGQGTRLTVV.

In this sample, this clone turned up a few times. The rearrangement links TRBV11-2 to TRBJ2-1; D is possibly TRBD2 (5 bases). V was cut by 0 bases and J by 7 bases, with 13 bases left in between. The length of the CDR3 is 15 residues. The germline V gene has CDR1 SGHAT and CDR2 FQNNGV. CDR3 protein: CASSLEGSLGNEQFF. For the CDR3, the DNA is TGTGCCAGCAGCTTAGAAGGGAGTCTTGGTAATGAGCAGTTCTTC.

The chain couples TRBV4-1 to TRBJ2-1; a weak D match, TRBD2 (5 bases). The V end lost 0 bases, the J end lost 8 bases, and 14 bases lay between the germline ends. The CDR3 runs 15 residues. Looked up from germline, CDR1 is MGHRA and CDR2 is YSYEKL. The CDR3 protein is CASSQDSRLAHEQFF. The CDR3 DNA follows: TGCGCCAGCAGCCAAGATAGTAGGCTAGCCCATGAGCAGTTCTTC.

This sequence joins TRBV2 and TRBJ1-1, with D possibly being TRBD1 (5 bases). The CDR3 is 13 amino acids. Germline lookup yields CDR1 SNHLY and CDR2 FYNNEI. V was shortened by 6 bases and J by 10 bases, with 18 bases between the two germline ends. The CDR3 DNA reads TGTGCCAGCAGAGACAGACTGAGGGTAGGAGCTTTCTTT. Its translation: CASRDRLRVGAFF.

The J gene is TRBJ2-3, the V gene TRBV5-1, with TRBD2 matching over 7 bases. CDR3 length: 13 amino acids. V was clipped by 9 bases and J by 4 bases; unmatched bases: 8. Germline lookup yields CDR1 SGHRS and CDR2 YFSETQ. As DNA, the CDR3 is TGCGCCACTGCCCGGGGGGTCCCAGATACGCAGTATTTT. It yields the protein CATARGVPDTQYF.

Only one count was recorded for this clone. The chain carries TRBV6-6 and TRBJ2-2; no definite D call. Looked up from germline, CDR1 is MNHNY and CDR2 is SVGAGI (reference sequence). This CDR3 is 17 amino acids long. V gave up 5 bases and J gave up 2 bases, with 18 bases separating them. The CDR3 DNA is TGTGCCAGCAGTCCTACCAGTCGGCAGAGCAACACCGGGGAGCTGTTTTTT. Translation: CASSPTSRQSNTGELFF.

V and J are TRBV5-1 and TRBJ2-7, with 11 bases matching TRBD2. This CDR3 contains 17 residues. The germline gives CDR1 SGHRS, CDR2 YFSETQ. V lost 4 bases to trimming and J lost 1 base; unmatched junction nucleotides: 10. The DNA of the CDR3 is TGCGCCAGCAGCCAGGGACTAGCGGCTGGGATTTCCTACGAGCAGTACTTC. It codes for CASSQGLAAGISYEQYF.

CDR3 sequence (DNA): TGTGCCAGCAGCCCGACCATAGGGATCGATAGCGAGCAGTACTTC. Its translation: CASSPTIGIDSEQYF. The chain employs TRBV16 and TRBJ2-7, with D hard to call. V lost 4 bases and J 6 bases, leaving 19 bases between the germline ends. Germline CDR1 is KGHSY and CDR2 is FQNENV. This CDR3 is 15 amino acids long.

The chain is built from TRBV6-1 and TRBJ1-1; a possible D gene is TRBD1 (6 bases). V was shortened by 0 bases and J by 5 bases, with 13 bases between the two germline ends. Germline V gene data show CDR1 as MNHNS and CDR2 as SASEGT. This CDR3 spans 15 amino acids. This CDR3 reads CASSEALQGGTEAFF. CDR3 in DNA: TGTGCCAGCAGTGAAGCGCTTCAAGGGGGGACTGAAGCTTTCTTT.

This chain joins TRBV11-2 and TRBJ2-3; D is unresolved. Germline values: CDR1 SGHAT, CDR2 FQNNGV. The V end was cut by 2 bases, the J end by 8 bases, with 5 bases between. The CDR3 has 11 amino acids. The CDR3, as DNA: TGTGCCAGCAGCTTATCGGGTACGCAGTATTTT. Translating gives CASSLSGTQYF.